This TCR beta chain emerged from a study of blood T cell repertoires in COVID-19. Across the whole study: Sites in the United States, Italy and Spain provided acute and convalescent COVID-19 samples. PBMCs, B-cell-depleted T cells, or T cells were the source of the cDNA or gDNA that made up the material.

The length of the CDR3 is 13 residues. Germline CDR1 reads SGHNT; CDR2 reads YENEEA. J lost 6 bases, V lost 6 bases, and 6 bases had no gene match. Original data processing: By means of reference gene primer amplification, nucleated cell counts were estimated. Some clones are missing from TCRdb's copy, which holds only in-frame ones; the method was immunoSEQ multiplex PCR. Clone size and V and J calls were adopted from that table, with D and trimming inferred from the DNA. The repertoire holds tens of thousands of clones, approximately 79% seen once, with 55% to 75% in the top ten. This receptor was obtained from a woman older than 75 with acute or convalescent COVID-19. The sample taken for sequencing was peripheral blood. The rearrangement joins TRBV11-3 to TRBJ2-7, with 9 bases fitting TRBD1. CDR3 sequence: CASRGTGKSEQYF. CDR3 nucleotide sequence: TGTGCCAGCAGAGGGACAGGGAAGTCCGAGCAGTACTTC.